Below, 25 T cell receptor beta chains from the same sample are listed, as sequenced in a study of cytomegalovirus exposure and HLA in healthy donors. TCRdb's table, derived via immunoSEQ multiplex PCR, lists solely in-frame clones and lacks some. Of roughly 120,000 clones detected, around 94% appear once; the ten largest clones hold over 1%. The sample consisted of PBMCs. Every receptor here comes from a woman under 30 in good health and CMV-seronegative.

The J gene is TRBJ2-1, the V gene TRBV19; a possible D gene is TRBD2 (6 bases). The germline V gene has CDR1 LNHDA and CDR2 SQIVND (reference sequence). This CDR3 is 13 amino acids long. V shed 5 bases and J shed 8 bases, with 13 bases lying between them. The CDR3 sequence is CASSSGLVDEQFF. The DNA of the CDR3 is TGTGCCAGTAGTTCGGGACTTGTCGATGAGCAGTTCTTC.

The chain recombines TRBV4-1 with TRBJ1-4, with unresolved D. This CDR3 has 13 amino acids. Germline-derived CDR1 and CDR2 are MGHRA and YSYEKL. Trimming took off 4 bases at V and 8 bases at J, with 11 bases between the two ends. The CDR3 is CASSLGLWEKLFF. As DNA, the CDR3 is TGCGCCAGCAGCCTCGGACTTTGGGAAAAACTGTTTTTT.

This chain links TRBV15 with TRBJ1-4; the match to TRBD1 covers 7 bases. V lost 9 bases and J lost 7; bases outside the gene matches: 5. Looked up from germline, CDR1 is LNHNV and CDR2 is YYDKDF (reference sequence). This CDR3 is 12 amino acids long. Here the CDR3 reads CATGGRSEKLFF. In nucleotides, the CDR3 is TGTGCCACAGGGGGCCGAAGTGAAAAACTGTTTTTT.

This clone was recorded once. The chain employs TRBV19 and TRBJ2-5; no clear D gene. The V gene's germline CDR1 is LNHDA and CDR2 SQIVND (reference sequence). Between the trimmed V and J ends, which lost 1 base and 3 bases, there was a span of 6 bases. This CDR3 has 13 amino acids. The CDR3 region is CASSIGSEETQYF. CDR3 DNA sequence: TGTGCCAGTAGTATAGGGTCAGAAGAGACCCAGTACTTC.

The rearrangement links TRBV6-1 to TRBJ2-7, with 9 bases identical to TRBD1. Germline CDR1 is MNHNS and CDR2 is SASEGT. The V gene end was trimmed by 6 bases and the J gene end by 4 bases; junction bases not matched to a gene: 4. This CDR3 has 13 amino acids. CDR3 sequence: CASRGTGLYEQYF. The CDR3 nucleotides are TGTGCCAGCAGAGGGACAGGGCTGTACGAGCAGTACTTC.

The chain uses TRBV19 and TRBJ1-1; weak D call: TRBD1 (6 bases). The V end lost 4 bases, the J end lost 0 bases, and 15 bases lay between the germline ends. CDR3 length: 16 amino acids. Germline V gene sequence: CDR1 LNHDA, CDR2 SQIVND (reference sequence). CDR3 region: CASSRSGTPVNTEAFF. Here the CDR3 DNA reads TGTGCCAGTAGTAGATCCGGGACACCTGTGAACACTGAAGCTTTCTTT.

The genes are TRBV5-4 and TRBJ2-2; TRBD2 is a possible D gene (6 bases). Germline assignment: CDR1 SGHNT and CDR2 YYREEE (reference sequence). The CDR3 spans 14 residues. V was shortened by 4 bases and J by 9 bases, with 16 bases between the two germline ends. CDR3 loop: CASSRDSSLRELFF. The CDR3 DNA is TGTGCCAGCAGCCGGGACTCCTCGCTCCGGGAGCTGTTTTTT.

The chain uses TRBV2 and TRBJ2-7, with D possibly TRBD2 on 6 matching bases. The CDR3 has 12 residues. Trimming left V 5 bases short and J 6 bases short, with 11 bases between. The germline CDR1 and CDR2 sequences are SNHLY and FYNNEI. CDR3 sequence (DNA): TGTGCCAGCAGTCTTACAGCGGGCGAGCAGTACTTC. Its translation: CASSLTAGEQYF.

This chain connects TRBV20-1 to TRBJ2-7; D ambiguous. Germline V CDR1 and CDR2: DFQATT, SNEGSKA (reference sequence). This CDR3 is 11 amino acids long. V lost 2 bases to trimming and J lost 6 bases, with 8 bases between them. DNA for the CDR3: TGCAGTGCTAGAAGCAGGTTCGAGCAGTACTTC. Translating it yields CSARSRFEQYF.

This sequence joins TRBV7-8 and TRBJ2-3; 8 bases fit TRBD1. V was clipped by 2 bases and J by 1 base; unmatched bases: 5. Germline V gene data show CDR1 as SGHVS and CDR2 as FQNEAQ. This CDR3 spans 16 amino acids. CDR3 in amino acids: CASSLRPGQGTDTQYF. The CDR3 nucleotides are TGTGCCAGCAGCTTACGGCCGGGACAGGGCACAGATACGCAGTATTTT. Looking up the rest from reference TRBV7-8 and TRBJ2-3 gives the full variable domain: GAGVSQSPRYKVAKRGQDVALRCDPISGHVSLFWYQQALGQGPEFLTYFQNEAQLDKSGLPSDRFFAERPEGSVSTLKIQRTQQEDSAVYLCASSLRPGQGTDTQYFGPGTRLTVL.

The chain employs TRBV7-9 and TRBJ2-1; D possibly corresponds to TRBD2 (5 bases). The CDR3 covers 14 residues. Looked up from germline, CDR1 is SEHNR and CDR2 is FQNEAQ (reference sequence). The V end lost 1 base, the J end lost 8 bases, and 12 bases lay between the germline ends. The CDR3 region is CASSLDTSFHEQFF. The CDR3 bases are TGTGCCAGCAGCTTAGACACTAGTTTCCATGAGCAGTTCTTC.

The rearrangement joins TRBV29-1 to TRBJ2-3; 9 bases agree with TRBD2. With V trimmed by 3 bases and J by 8 bases, 3 bases remained unmatched. The CDR3 extends over 12 amino acids. Per germline, CDR1 SQVTM and CDR2 ANQGSEA. The CDR3 bases are TGCAGCGTTGAGCGGGAGGGTTCTACGCAGTATTTT. Its protein product is CSVEREGSTQYF.

J is TRBJ1-6 and V is TRBV5-1, with 9 bases that match TRBD1. CDR3 length equals 15 residues. The germline gives CDR1 SGHRS, CDR2 YFSETQ. J gave up 5 bases and V 2 bases, and 2 bases lay outside the gene matches. CDR3 in DNA: TGCGCCAGCAGCTTCCGGGACAGGGATAATTCACCCCTCCACTTT. Translating it yields CASSFRDRDNSPLHF.

The rearrangement uses TRBV27 and TRBJ1-5; 7 bases match TRBD1. CDR1 and CDR2 (germline): MNHEY, SMNVEV (reference sequence). Trimming cost V 3 bases and J 6 bases; bases outside gene matches: 2. This CDR3 region has 13 residues. CDR3 coding DNA: TGTGCCAGCAGTTTCCGACAGGGTCAGCCCCAGCATTTT. Translation: CASSFRQGQPQHF.

The V gene is TRBV6-5, the J gene TRBJ1-5; TRBD1 aligns across 7 bases. Per germline, CDR1 MNHEY and CDR2 SVGAGI. With 2 bases clipped from V and 7 bases from J, the junction kept 5 bases outside the gene matches. The CDR3 spans 14 residues. The CDR3 DNA sequence: TGTGCCAGCAGTTACCGACAGGGCTGGCAGCCCCAGCATTTT. It codes for CASSYRQGWQPQHF.

The rearrangement links TRBV19 to TRBJ1-5; a possible D gene is TRBD1 (6 bases). CDR3 length equals 13 residues. Germline V CDR1 and CDR2: LNHDA, SQIVND (reference sequence). V was pared by 6 bases and J by 7 bases, with 13 bases between. The CDR3 sequence is CASSQGWGQPQHF. CDR3 nucleotides: TGTGCCAGTAGCCAGGGGTGGGGACAGCCCCAGCATTTT. Full variable domain (outside the CDR3, taken from reference TRBV19 and TRBJ1-5): DGGITQSPKYLFRKEGQNVTLSCEQNLNHDAMYWYRQDPGQGLRLIYYSQIVNDFQKGDIAEGYSVSREKKESFPLTVTSAQKNPTAFYLCASSQGWGQPQHFGDGTRLSIL.

This clone was detected ten times or more. V gene TRBV5-1 combines with J gene TRBJ2-7; tentatively, D is TRBD1 (6 bases). V was pared by 5 bases and J by 3 bases, with 18 bases between. Germline V gives CDR1 SGHRS, CDR2 YFSETQ. The CDR3 consists of 15 residues. CDR3 coding DNA: TGCGCCAGCAGTTTTGTTGGGGACACCTACTACGAGCAGTACTTC. Translation gives CASSFVGDTYYEQYF.

This chain joins TRBV7-9 and TRBJ1-5; D may be TRBD1 (5 bases). Trimming left V 1 base short and J 8 bases short, with 9 bases between. The V gene's germline CDR1 is SEHNR and CDR2 FQNEAQ (reference sequence). CDR3 length: 13 residues. The CDR3 DNA sequence: TGTGCCAGCAGCTTAGGGGGGAGGGAGCCCCAGCATTTT. It translates to CASSLGGREPQHF.

This chain joins TRBV28 and TRBJ2-6; 9 nucleotides line up with TRBD1. In germline, CDR1 is MDHEN, CDR2 SYDVKM. V was clipped by 5 bases and J by 0 bases; unmatched bases: 2. The CDR3 extends over 16 amino acids. CDR3 amino acids: CASSPDRGSGANVLTF. The CDR3, as DNA: TGTGCCAGCAGTCCGGACAGGGGCTCTGGGGCCAACGTCCTGACTTTC.

The chain recombines TRBV18 with TRBJ1-5; no definite D call. Deletions cut 0 bases from V and 5 bases from J, with 8 bases between. The CDR3 length is 14 residues. The germline gives CDR1 KGHSH, CDR2 LQKENI. CDR3 residues: CASSPPGSDQPQHF. In DNA form, the CDR3 reads TGTGCCAGCTCACCACCAGGGAGTGATCAGCCCCAGCATTTT.

Note on this clone: The same CDR3 also results from other DNA sequences found in this sample. The rearrangement joins TRBV27 to TRBJ1-1; 11 bases map to TRBD1. The V gene end was trimmed by 3 bases and the J gene end by 4 bases; junction bases not matched to a gene: 1. The germline gives CDR1 MNHEY, CDR2 SMNVEV (reference sequence). The CDR3 is 14 residues long. The CDR3 sequence: CASSLGTGGTEAFF. DNA of the CDR3: TGTGCCAGCAGTTTGGGGACAGGGGGCACTGAAGCTTTCTTT.

This chain connects TRBV4-1 to TRBJ1-1; possibly TRBD1 for D (6 bases). CDR3 length: 19 amino acids. Germline V lookup: CDR1 MGHRA, CDR2 YSYEKL. Trimming pared 4 bases from V and 0 bases from J, leaving 24 bases between. In DNA form, the CDR3 reads TGCGCCAGCAGCCTCAATCTCCCGGGACATACTTTCATGAACACTGAAGCTTTCTTT. This encodes CASSLNLPGHTFMNTEAFF.

The chain carries TRBV7-2 and TRBJ2-2; TRBD1 is a possible D gene (6 bases). V shed 1 base and J shed 4 bases, with 10 bases lying between them. The CDR3 has 15 amino acids. Germline V gene lookup returns CDR1 SGHTA and CDR2 FQGNSA. The CDR3 loop reads CASSLGGQPTGELFF. CDR3 nucleotides: TGTGCCAGCAGCTTAGGGGGACAACCCACCGGGGAGCTGTTTTTT.

This chain links TRBV25-1 with TRBJ2-7; 8 bases fit TRBD1. Trimming cost V 5 bases and J 6 bases; bases outside gene matches: 18. Germline assignment: CDR1 MGHDK and CDR2 SYGVNS. The CDR3 contains 17 residues. Written as DNA, the CDR3 is TGTGCCAGCAGTCAGGGCAGGGGGCGATTAATCGGTTCCGAGCAGTACTTC. Translation: CASSQGRGRLIGSEQYF.

The chain uses TRBV5-6 and TRBJ2-3; D is perhaps TRBD1 (6 bases). Germline values: CDR1 SGHDT, CDR2 YYEEEE. CDR3 size: 18 residues. Between the trimmed V and J ends, which lost 0 bases and 0 bases, there was a span of 17 bases. CDR3 sequence reads: CASSLVAWTDESTDTQYF. The CDR3 DNA is TGTGCCAGCAGCTTGGTTGCATGGACAGACGAAAGCACAGATACGCAGTATTTT.